This entry features one T cell receptor beta chain sequence. Germline V gene sequence: CDR1 ENHRY, CDR2 SYGVKD. The J segment lost 4 bases and the V segment lost 3 bases, leaving 5 bases of the junction unmatched. The length of the CDR3 is 15 residues. The data were taken from a study of blood T cell repertoires in COVID-19. Libraries were prepared by immunoSEQ multiplex PCR; TCRdb keeps only in-frame clonotypes and omits some of them. The data contain approximately 240,000 clones, roughly 90% of them singletons. Sequencing used PBMCs or T cells enriched from blood (not recorded which). This chain uses TRBV10-3 with TRBJ2-5; 10 nucleotides agree with TRBD2. The TCR comes from a woman aged 25 to 39 with acute COVID-19. The CDR3 sequence: CAISDGLAVRETQYF. The CDR3 DNA reads as TGTGCCATCAGTGATGGACTAGCGGTCCGAGAGACCCAGTACTTC.